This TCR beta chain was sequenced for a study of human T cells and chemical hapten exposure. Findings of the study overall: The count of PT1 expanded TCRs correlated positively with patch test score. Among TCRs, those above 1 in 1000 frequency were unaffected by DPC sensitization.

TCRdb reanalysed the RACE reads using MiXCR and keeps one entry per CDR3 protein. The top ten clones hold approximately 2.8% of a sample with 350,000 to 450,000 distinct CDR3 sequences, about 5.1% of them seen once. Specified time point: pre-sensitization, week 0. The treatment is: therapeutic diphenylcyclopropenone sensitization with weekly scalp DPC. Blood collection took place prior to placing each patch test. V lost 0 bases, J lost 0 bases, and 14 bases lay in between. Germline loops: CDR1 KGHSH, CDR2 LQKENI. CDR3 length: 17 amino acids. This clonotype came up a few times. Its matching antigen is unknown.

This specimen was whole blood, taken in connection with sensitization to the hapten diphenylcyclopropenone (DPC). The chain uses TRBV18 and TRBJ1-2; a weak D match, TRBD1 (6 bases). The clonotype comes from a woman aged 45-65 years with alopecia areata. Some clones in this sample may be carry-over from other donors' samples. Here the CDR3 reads CASSPPGRGETNYGYTF. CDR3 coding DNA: TGTGCCAGCTCACCACCGGGCAGGGGAGAGACTAACTATGGCTACACCTTC.